One sample yielded the 27 T cell receptor beta chains listed below, sequenced in a study of cytomegalovirus exposure and HLA in healthy donors. The PCR had 60 Vbeta and 13 Jbeta primers. Here immunoSEQ multiplex PCR was the method, and the copy in TCRdb shows in-frame clones only, minus some. Among 160,000 or so clones listed, roughly 79% were seen once. The sample comprised PBMCs. These receptors were collected from a woman between 18 and 30 years old in good health and CMV-seropositive.

The chain couples TRBV10-2 to TRBJ2-7; 9 nucleotides line up with TRBD2. The CDR3 covers 13 residues. Germline V gene sequence: CDR1 WSHSY, CDR2 SAAADI. The trim removed 10 bases at V and 7 bases at J, leaving 11 bases unmatched. This CDR3 reads CATEVAGGREQYF. For the CDR3, the DNA is TGCGCCACCGAGGTTGCGGGGGGGAGGGAGCAGTACTTC.

The sample holds one count of this clone. V gene TRBV5-1 combines with J gene TRBJ1-4; 7 positions match TRBD1. The CDR3 has 15 amino acids. Germline V gene lookup returns CDR1 SGHRS and CDR2 YFSETQ. Unmatched junction bases numbered 8, after V lost 1 base and J lost 8 bases. Here the CDR3 DNA reads TGCGCCAGCAGCTTGTTCGCCAGGGGGAACGAAAAACTGTTTTTT. Translating it yields CASSLFARGNEKLFF.

The V and J genes are TRBV18 and TRBJ2-3; D remains unclear. The germline gives CDR1 KGHSH, CDR2 LQKENI. The germline V and J ends were trimmed by 3 bases and 0 bases, with 7 bases remaining between them. There are 14 residues in the CDR3. CDR3: CASSPEASTDTQYF. The DNA of the CDR3 is TGTGCCAGCTCACCTGAGGCCAGCACAGATACGCAGTATTTT. The whole variable domain, remainder taken from reference TRBV18 and TRBJ2-3, is NAGVMQNPRHLVRRRGQEARLRCSPMKGHSHVYWYRQLPEEGLKFMVYLQKENIIDESGMPKERFSAEFPKEGPSILRIQQVVRGDSAAYFCASSPEASTDTQYFGPGTRLTVL.

V gene TRBV5-6 combines with J gene TRBJ1-5, with D possibly matching TRBD1 (5 bases). Germline V gene lookup returns CDR1 SGHDT and CDR2 YYEEEE. The CDR3 sequence is 14 residues long. Trimming stripped 0 bases from V and 2 bases from J, with 6 bases between. CDR3 sequence reads: CASSLARGNQPQHF. CDR3 sequence (DNA): TGTGCCAGCAGCTTGGCCAGGGGCAATCAGCCCCAGCATTTT.

This chain connects TRBV4-2 to TRBJ2-7, with 7 positions matching TRBD1. The CDR3 covers 15 residues. Germline trimming cut 0 bases from V and 1 base from J; bases unmatched to any gene: 3. Germline assignment: CDR1 LGHNA and CDR2 YNFKEQ. The CDR3 DNA is TGTGCCAGCAGCCAAGATGACAGGGCTTCCTACGAGCAGTACTTC. It yields the protein CASSQDDRASYEQYF.

This chain links TRBV5-1 with TRBJ2-7, with 7 bases lining up with TRBD1. Trimming removed 3 bases from V and 0 bases from J; junction bases left unmatched: 9. The CDR3 has 16 amino acids. CDR1 SGHRS and CDR2 YFSETQ come from the germline V gene. The CDR3, as DNA: TGCGCCAGCAGCTCCGCTGGTTGGGACAGCTCCTACGAGCAGTACTTC. The encoded protein is CASSSAGWDSSYEQYF.

V is TRBV5-6 and J is TRBJ2-7; no definite D call. CDR1 is SGHDT and CDR2 is YYEEEE in the germline V gene. Trimming removed 4 bases at V and 6 bases at J, with 17 bases between. This CDR3 is built from 14 residues. The CDR3 loop reads CASSGWPRLGEQYF. CDR3 nucleotide sequence: TGTGCCAGCAGCGGGTGGCCTAGACTGGGCGAGCAGTACTTC.

The rearrangement joins TRBV4-1 to TRBJ1-5; perhaps TRBD1 as D (5 bases). CDR3 length: 14 residues. Trimming took off 5 bases at V and 4 bases at J, with 12 bases between the two ends. Germline V gene lookup returns CDR1 MGHRA and CDR2 YSYEKL. The CDR3 sequence is CASSGRGGNQPQHF. Written as DNA, the CDR3 is TGCGCCAGCAGCGGGAGGGGTGGAAATCAGCCCCAGCATTTT.

V is TRBV5-6 and J is TRBJ1-5; D ambiguous. The CDR3 has 14 residues. V was clipped by 0 bases and J by 7 bases, with 11 bases between them. CDR1 is SGHDT, CDR2 YYEEEE, per germline. The CDR3 nucleotides read TGTGCCAGCAGCTTGGGGGTTAGCAGCCAGCCCCAGCATTTT. Its protein product is CASSLGVSSQPQHF.

The chain recombines TRBV4-2 with TRBJ2-3; 11 bases align to TRBD2. The CDR3 loop spans 16 amino acids. Germline CDR1 and CDR2: LGHNA and YNFKEQ. V lost 1 base, J lost 3 bases, and 3 bases stayed unmatched. The CDR3, as DNA: TGTGCCAGCAGCCAAGGGGTAGCGGGGGGGACAGATACGCAGTATTTT. This gives the protein CASSQGVAGGTDTQYF.

This chain's CDR3 is CASSQQTGAGNTIYF. The CDR3 DNA follows: TGTGCCAGCAGCCAACAAACAGGGGCTGGAAACACCATATATTTT. J is TRBJ1-3 and V is TRBV2; TRBD1 aligns across 7 bases. After removal of 6 bases from V and 2 bases from J, the junction contained 7 bases not matched to a gene. This CDR3 region has 15 residues. Germline CDR1 SNHLY, CDR2 FYNNEI. Variable domain in full (rest from reference TRBV2 and TRBJ1-3): EPEVTQTPSHQVTQMGQEVILRCVPISNHLYFYWYRQILGQKVEFLVSFYNNEISEKSEIFDDQFSVERPDGSNFTLKIRSTKLEDSAMYFCASSQQTGAGNTIYFGEGSWLTVV.

V usage is TRBV5-1 and J usage is TRBJ2-2, with D tentatively TRBD1 (6 bases). Germline CDR1 SGHRS, CDR2 YFSETQ. The V end lost 0 bases, the J end lost 0 bases, and 6 bases lay between the germline ends. The CDR3 has 15 amino acids. The CDR3 loop is CASSLGTANTGELFF. The CDR3 DNA sequence: TGCGCCAGCAGCTTGGGGACAGCGAACACCGGGGAGCTGTTTTTT.

The rearrangement joins TRBV5-6 to TRBJ1-5; no reliable D call. This CDR3 is 17 amino acids long. Trimming stripped 1 base from V and 4 bases from J, with 18 bases between. Germline loops: CDR1 SGHDT, CDR2 YYEEEE. The CDR3 nucleotides read TGTGCCAGCAGCTTGAACCGGGGAGGGTCTCGAAATCAGCCCCAGCATTTT. This encodes CASSLNRGGSRNQPQHF. The variable domain in full, with the rest retrieved from reference TRBV5-6 and TRBJ1-5, is DAGVTQSPTHLIKTRGQQVTLRCSPKSGHDTVSWYQQALGQGPQFIFQYYEEEERQRGNFPDRFSGHQFPNYSSELNVNALLLGDSALYLCASSLNRGGSRNQPQHFGDGTRLSIL.

The rearrangement joins TRBV6-6 to TRBJ2-1, with 9 bases identical to TRBD2. Per the germline V gene, CDR1 is MNHNY and CDR2 is SVGAGI (reference sequence). This CDR3 is 15 amino acids long. The junction had 11 bases not matched to a gene; V was cut back by 2 bases and J by 12 bases. CDR3 nucleotide sequence: TGTGCCAGCAGTTACAGTAGCGGGGGTTGGGAGGGGCAGTTCTTC. Protein product: CASSYSSGGWEGQFF.

This chain uses TRBV5-4 with TRBJ2-2; 13 bases agree with TRBD2. Germline loops: CDR1 SGHNT, CDR2 YYREEE (reference sequence). Trimming took 4 bases from V and 1 from J; bases not matched to a gene: 1. The CDR3 is made up of 16 amino acids. The CDR3 bases are TGTGCCAGCAGCGGGACTAGCGGGGAGAACACCGGGGAGCTGTTTTTT. Residues: CASSGTSGENTGELFF.

V and J are TRBV2 and TRBJ1-2; 8 bases are shared with TRBD1. With V trimmed by 4 bases and J by 5 bases, 6 bases remained unmatched. The germline V gene encodes CDR1 SNHLY and CDR2 FYNNEI. The CDR3 runs to 14 residues. The CDR3 loop is CASSGTGIGYGYTF. CDR3 bases: TGTGCCAGCAGTGGGACAGGGATAGGGTATGGCTACACCTTC.

This CDR3 reads CATSSWPESGGSGELFF. CDR3 bases: TGTGCCACCAGCAGTTGGCCAGAGTCAGGGGGCTCCGGGGAGCTGTTTTTT. V gene TRBV15 combines with J gene TRBJ2-2; 8 nucleotides align to TRBD1. This CDR3 spans 17 amino acids. Germline values: CDR1 LNHNV, CDR2 YYDKDF (reference sequence). The trim removed 3 bases at V and 6 bases at J, leaving 12 bases unmatched.

This clone was recorded a few times. The V gene is TRBV5-5, the J gene TRBJ2-5; a weak D match, TRBD1 (6 bases). Germline V gene sequence: CDR1 SGHKS, CDR2 YYEKEE (reference sequence). V shed 4 bases and J shed 1 base, with 17 bases lying between them. CDR3 size: 16 residues. The CDR3 here is CASSTGGRGFQETQYF. In DNA form, the CDR3 reads TGTGCCAGCAGCACGGGCGGCAGGGGATTCCAAGAGACCCAGTACTTC.

The chain uses TRBV19 and TRBJ2-7, with 8 bases aligning to TRBD2. This CDR3 contains 17 residues. J lost 6 bases, V lost 5 bases, and 18 bases had no gene match. Germline V gene sequence: CDR1 LNHDA, CDR2 SQIVND (reference sequence). The CDR3: CASSPSGEVAGRLEQYF. CDR3 coding DNA: TGTGCCAGTAGTCCTTCGGGGGAGGTAGCGGGGAGGCTCGAGCAGTACTTC.

V gene TRBV19 combines with J gene TRBJ2-7; TRBD2 matches 9 bases. The germline V gene has CDR1 LNHDA and CDR2 SQIVND (reference sequence). The junction had 9 bases not matched to a gene; V was cut back by 5 bases and J by 4 bases. The CDR3 is 15 residues long. This CDR3 reads CASSAAGGPQYEQYF. The DNA of the CDR3 is TGTGCCAGTAGTGCCGCGGGGGGGCCGCAGTACGAGCAGTACTTC.

This clone was seen more than once but under ten times. This chain uses TRBV18 with TRBJ1-5; D gene ambiguous. The CDR3 extends over 14 amino acids. Germline V gives CDR1 KGHSH, CDR2 LQKENI. Trimming pared 2 bases from V and 3 bases from J, leaving 8 bases between. Written as DNA, the CDR3 is TGTGCCAGCTCACCAGGAACAGACAATCAGCCCCAGCATTTT. This encodes CASSPGTDNQPQHF.

V and J are TRBV7-3 and TRBJ2-2; a possible D gene is TRBD2 (5 bases). The CDR3 runs 14 residues. The germline gives CDR1 SGHTA, CDR2 FQGTGA. V lost 6 bases to trimming and J lost 3 bases, with 11 bases between them. The CDR3 reads CASSRTVDTGELFF. For the CDR3, the DNA is TGTGCCAGCAGTCGGACTGTTGACACCGGGGAGCTGTTTTTT.

The CDR3 is CASSLPQGNTGELFF. Here the CDR3 DNA reads TGCGCCAGCAGCTTGCCTCAGGGGAACACCGGGGAGCTGTTTTTT. The J gene is TRBJ2-2, the V gene TRBV5-1; a possible D gene is TRBD1 (5 bases). CDR3 length: 15 residues. Trimming removed 1 base at V and 1 base at J, with 8 bases between. The germline V gene encodes CDR1 SGHRS and CDR2 YFSETQ. Complete variable domain (other parts from reference TRBV5-1 and TRBJ2-2): KAGVTQTPRYLIKTRGQQVTLSCSPISGHRSVSWYQQTPGQGLQFLFEYFSETQRNKGNFPGRFSGRQFSNSRSEMNVSTLELGDSALYLCASSLPQGNTGELFFGEGSRLTVL.

DNA for the CDR3: TGCAGCGTTGATTTCATCACAGATACGCAGTATTTT. Protein product: CSVDFITDTQYF. V and J are TRBV29-1 and TRBJ2-3; D is uncertain. CDR1 and CDR2 (germline): SQVTM, ANQGSEA. Trimming removed 3 bases at V and 2 bases at J, with 6 bases between. The CDR3 runs to 12 residues.

The V call is TRBV19, the J call TRBJ2-7; 7 bases agree with TRBD2. V trimming: 3 bases; J trimming: 0 bases; junction bases outside the gene matches: 5. The CDR3 sequence is 15 residues long. Germline V gene lookup returns CDR1 LNHDA and CDR2 SQIVND (reference sequence). CDR3 coding DNA: TGTGCCAGTAGTATGGGGGGGACCGCCTCCTACGAGCAGTACTTC. Its translation is CASSMGGTASYEQYF. The whole variable domain, remainder taken from reference TRBV19 and TRBJ2-7, is DGGITQSPKYLFRKEGQNVTLSCEQNLNHDAMYWYRQDPGQGLRLIYYSQIVNDFQKGDIAEGYSVSREKKESFPLTVTSAQKNPTAFYLCASSMGGTASYEQYFGPGTRLTVT.

This clone has only one observation. The chain carries TRBV4-1 and TRBJ2-3, with 11 bases matching TRBD2. The trim removed 5 bases at V and 0 bases at J, leaving 7 bases unmatched. This CDR3 is built from 17 residues. Germline CDR1 and CDR2: MGHRA and YSYEKL. The CDR3 spells CASSDTTSGVSTDTQYF. DNA for the CDR3: TGCGCCAGCAGCGATACGACTAGCGGGGTTAGCACAGATACGCAGTATTTT.

This chain uses TRBV19 with TRBJ2-5; tentatively, D is TRBD1 (6 bases). The CDR3 is 14 residues long. Looked up from germline, CDR1 is LNHDA and CDR2 is SQIVND (reference sequence). The V and J ends lost 5 bases and 5 bases respectively, with 15 bases between them. CDR3 loop: CASSLQGWVETQYF. DNA for the CDR3: TGTGCCAGTAGTTTACAGGGTTGGGTGGAGACCCAGTACTTC.